This T cell receptor beta chain was documented in a study of blood T cell repertoires in COVID-19. For the study at large: Nucleic acid was either cDNA or gDNA, and it came from T cells, B-cell-depleted T cells, or PBMCs.

This clone was counted between two and nine times. Produced via immunoSEQ multiplex PCR; TCRdb's table is partial and in-frame only. Seen here are approximately 400,000 clones, roughly 87% observed once, and the top ten hold roughly 5.1%. The CDR3 is made up of 14 amino acids. Looked up from germline, CDR1 is LNHDA and CDR2 is SQIVND (reference sequence). The V end lost 8 bases, the J end lost 1 base, and 14 bases lay between the germline ends. The chain has TRBV19 and TRBJ1-1; no clear D gene. This TCR was recovered from a woman in her fifties or sixties who had recovered from COVID-19. The sample taken for sequencing was PBMCs or T cells enriched from blood (not recorded which). In DNA form, the CDR3 reads TGTGCCAGTGGAGAAAGGCTGCCGAACACTGAAGCTTTCTTT. Residues: CASGERLPNTEAFF. The full variable domain, its missing parts supplied by reference TRBV19 and TRBJ1-1, is DGGITQSPKYLFRKEGQNVTLSCEQNLNHDAMYWYRQDPGQGLRLIYYSQIVNDFQKGDIAEGYSVSREKKESFPLTVTSAQKNPTAFYLCASGERLPNTEAFFGQGTRLTVV.